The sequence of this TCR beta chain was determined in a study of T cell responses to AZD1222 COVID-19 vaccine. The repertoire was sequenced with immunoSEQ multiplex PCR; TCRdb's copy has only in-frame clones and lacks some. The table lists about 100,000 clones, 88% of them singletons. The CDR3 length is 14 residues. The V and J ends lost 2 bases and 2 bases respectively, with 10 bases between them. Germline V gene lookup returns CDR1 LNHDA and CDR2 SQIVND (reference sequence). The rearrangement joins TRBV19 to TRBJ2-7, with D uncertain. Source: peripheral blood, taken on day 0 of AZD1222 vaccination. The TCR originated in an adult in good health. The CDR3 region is CASSIPTEPYEQYF. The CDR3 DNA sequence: TGTGCCAGTAGTATACCGACGGAACCCTACGAGCAGTACTTC.